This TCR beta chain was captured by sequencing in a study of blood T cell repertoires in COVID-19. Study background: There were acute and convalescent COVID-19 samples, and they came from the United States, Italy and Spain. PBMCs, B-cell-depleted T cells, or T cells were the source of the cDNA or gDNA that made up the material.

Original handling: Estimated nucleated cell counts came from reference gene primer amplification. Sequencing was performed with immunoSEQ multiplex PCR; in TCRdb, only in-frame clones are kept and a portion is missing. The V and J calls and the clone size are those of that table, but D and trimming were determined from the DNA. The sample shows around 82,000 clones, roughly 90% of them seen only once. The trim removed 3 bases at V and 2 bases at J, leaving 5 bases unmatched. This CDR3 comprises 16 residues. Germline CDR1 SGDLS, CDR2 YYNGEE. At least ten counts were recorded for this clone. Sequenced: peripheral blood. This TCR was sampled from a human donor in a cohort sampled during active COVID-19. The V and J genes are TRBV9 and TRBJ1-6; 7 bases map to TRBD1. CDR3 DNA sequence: TGTGCCAGCAGCGCCGAACAGGGGCCCTATAATTCACCCCTCCACTTT. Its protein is CASSAEQGPYNSPLHF.